This TCR beta chain is from a study of T cell responses to AZD1222 COVID-19 vaccine. As for this clone: The antigen is undetermined.

The study, taken as a whole, reports: Close to half of spike-specific TCRs reportedly recognize unmutated variant regions. Spike as a whole was targeted by vaccine-associated CD4 TCRs, dominant at 160-218 and 743-854. Just six AZD1222 recipients were seropositive at baseline. The donor group comprised mostly white British people and more females; the analysis possibly underestimated clonal diversity.

Trimming shortened V by 8 bases and J by 4 bases, and 14 bases separated the two germline ends. CDR3 length: 13 residues. Per the germline V gene, CDR1 is SEHNR and CDR2 is FQNEAQ (reference sequence). Sequencing was performed with immunoSEQ multiplex PCR; in TCRdb, only in-frame clones are kept and a portion is missing. The sample consists of around 140,000 clones, more than 85% of them appearing once. This receptor was obtained from an adult who received the AZD1222 COVID-19 vaccine. The V call is TRBV7-9, the J call TRBJ1-1; D is unclear. The source was peripheral blood, collected 28 days after the second AZD1222 dose. Written as DNA, the CDR3 is TGTGCCAGCTCTATCATGAGCTCCACTGAAGCTTTCTTT. Amino acids: CASSIMSSTEAFF.